The 3 T cell receptor beta chains reported below all come from one sample, sequenced in a study of glioma-infiltrating T cells after dendritic cell vaccination. Assay: immunoSEQ multiplex PCR; the TCRdb copy retains only in-frame clones and omits some. Of 90,000 to 95,000 clones listed, approximately 78% are singletons. Indicated time point: after dendritic cell vaccination, including at tumor progression/relapse. The starting material was blood, obtained after dendritic cell vaccination. The receptor source for this set is a human donor with glioblastoma.

The chain couples TRBV11-3 to TRBJ2-1, with 10 bases identical to TRBD2. This CDR3 has 18 amino acids. After removal of 0 bases from V and 4 bases from J, the junction contained 9 bases not matched to a gene. Germline V lookup: CDR1 SGHNT, CDR2 YENEEA. The CDR3 loop is CASSLDRSSGGLYNEQFF. As DNA, the CDR3 is TGTGCCAGCAGCTTAGATCGAAGTAGCGGGGGGTTATACAATGAGCAGTTCTTC.

The sample holds one count of this clone. The V and J genes are TRBV27 and TRBJ2-7; 8 bases fit TRBD2. CDR1 is MNHEY, CDR2 SMNVEV, per germline (reference sequence). V trimming: 6 bases; J trimming: 3 bases; junction bases outside the gene matches: 4. CDR3 length: 13 amino acids. As DNA, the CDR3 is TGTGCCAGCAGAAACCTAGCGGGCTACGAGCAGTACGTC. Amino acids: CASRNLAGYEQYV.

The gene calls are TRBV30 and TRBJ2-3; 10 bases match TRBD2. The trim removed 3 bases at V and 10 bases at J, leaving 16 bases unmatched. The CDR3 extends over 16 amino acids. The germline CDR1 and CDR2 sequences are GTSNPN and SVGIG (reference sequence). The DNA for the CDR3 is TGTGCCTGGAGCCCTCCCGGGGCCACTAGCGGGACCGCGCAGTATTTT. Its protein is CAWSPPGATSGTAQYF.